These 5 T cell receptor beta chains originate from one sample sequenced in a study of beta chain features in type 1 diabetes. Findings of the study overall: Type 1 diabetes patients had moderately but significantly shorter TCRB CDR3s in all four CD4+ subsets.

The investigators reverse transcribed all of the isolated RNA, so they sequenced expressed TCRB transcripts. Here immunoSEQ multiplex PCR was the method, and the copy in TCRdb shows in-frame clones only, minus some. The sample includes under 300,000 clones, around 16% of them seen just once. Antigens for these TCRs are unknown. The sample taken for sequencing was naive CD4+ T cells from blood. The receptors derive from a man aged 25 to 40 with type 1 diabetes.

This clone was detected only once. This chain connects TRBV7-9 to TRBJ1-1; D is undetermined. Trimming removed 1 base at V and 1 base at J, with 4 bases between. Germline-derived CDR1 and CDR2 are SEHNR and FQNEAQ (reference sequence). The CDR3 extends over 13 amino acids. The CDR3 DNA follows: TGTGCCAGCAGCTTAGAAACGAACACTGAAGCTTTCTTT. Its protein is CASSLETNTEAFF.

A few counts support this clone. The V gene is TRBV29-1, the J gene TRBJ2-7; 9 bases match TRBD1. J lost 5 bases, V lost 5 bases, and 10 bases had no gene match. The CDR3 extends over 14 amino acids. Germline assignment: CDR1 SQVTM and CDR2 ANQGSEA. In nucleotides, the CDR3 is TGCAGCGTTAATCCCGGGACAGGGTTCAACGAGCAGTACTTC. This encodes CSVNPGTGFNEQYF.

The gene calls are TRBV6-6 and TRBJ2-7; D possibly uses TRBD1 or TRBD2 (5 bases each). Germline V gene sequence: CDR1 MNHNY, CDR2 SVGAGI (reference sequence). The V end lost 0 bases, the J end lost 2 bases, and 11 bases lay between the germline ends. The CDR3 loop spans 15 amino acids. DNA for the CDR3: TGTGCCAGCAGTTACTCAGGGGACGTAGCCTACGAGCAGTACTTC. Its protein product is CASSYSGDVAYEQYF.

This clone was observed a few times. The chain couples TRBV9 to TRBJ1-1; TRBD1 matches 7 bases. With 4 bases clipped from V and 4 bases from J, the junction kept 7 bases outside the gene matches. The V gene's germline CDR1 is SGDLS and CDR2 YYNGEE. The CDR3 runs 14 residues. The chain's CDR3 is CASSYTGAGTEAFF. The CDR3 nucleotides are TGTGCCAGCAGCTATACAGGGGCGGGCACTGAAGCTTTCTTT.

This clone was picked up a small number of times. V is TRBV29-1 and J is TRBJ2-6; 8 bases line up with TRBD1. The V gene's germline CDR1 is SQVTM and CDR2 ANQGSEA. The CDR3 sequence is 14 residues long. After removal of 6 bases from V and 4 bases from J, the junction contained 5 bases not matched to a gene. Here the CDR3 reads CSVWTGTGANVLTF. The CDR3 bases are TGCAGCGTCTGGACAGGGACCGGGGCCAACGTCCTGACTTTC.